This TCR beta chain was documented in a study of blood T cell repertoires in COVID-19. Looking at the study overall: Samples taken during acute and convalescent COVID-19 were collected in the United States, Italy and Spain. Sources were T cells, B-cell-depleted T cells, or PBMCs; the material itself was cDNA or gDNA.

With V trimmed by 3 bases and J by 12 bases, 7 bases remained unmatched. CDR3 length equals 14 residues. From germline, CDR1 is MNHEY and CDR2 SMNVEV (reference sequence). Original handling: Amplified reference gene primers provided the basis for estimating nucleated cell counts. Sequencing was performed with immunoSEQ multiplex PCR; in TCRdb, only in-frame clones are kept and a portion is missing. V, J and clone size derive from that table, while D and trimming were established from the DNA sequence. The table records just over 80,000 clones, 81% of them present only once. This clonotype was sampled from a man older than 75 with acute or convalescent COVID-19. The chain employs TRBV27 and TRBJ2-7, with 14 bases aligning to TRBD2. What was sequenced was peripheral blood. The CDR3 coding sequence is TGTGCCAGCAGTTTTGGGACTAGCGGGAGCAACCGGTACTTC. This translates into CASSFGTSGSNRYF.